A single sample is the source of the 16 T cell receptor beta chains below, sequenced in a study of metastatic and nonmetastatic thyroid tumors. Using MiXCR, TCRdb reanalyzed the PCR reads. The sample records under 100,000 clones, around 7.8% being singletons. Thyroid surgery took place with no prior treatment in any patient. Material: blood. The origin of the receptors is a female donor with papillary thyroid cancer or a benign thyroid nodule (not recorded which). Some clones in this sample may be carry-over from other donors' samples.

The rearrangement uses TRBV3-1 and TRBJ2-3; no definite D call. From germline, CDR1 is LGHDT and CDR2 YNNKEL (reference sequence). V gave up 3 bases and J gave up 6 bases, with 4 bases separating them. There are 11 residues in the CDR3. The CDR3 loop reads CASSQLDTQYF. The CDR3 region has the DNA TGTGCCAGCAGCCAGTTGGATACGCAGTATTTT.

This clone was detected ten times or more. This chain uses TRBV6-5 with TRBJ1-4; no reliable D call. CDR3 length: 13 residues. In germline, CDR1 is MNHEY, CDR2 SVGAGI. Trimming took off 0 bases at V and 5 bases at J, with 4 bases between the two ends. DNA of the CDR3: TGTGCCAGCAGTTACTCAGGCAATGAAAAACTGTTTTTT. Translating it yields CASSYSGNEKLFF.

This clone has a handful of counts. With a much larger clone just one base away, this may be a read error. Distinct nucleotide sequences in the sample also encode this CDR3. V gene TRBV5-1 combines with J gene TRBJ2-7, with TRBD1 matching over 8 bases. Germline trimming cut 4 bases from V and 5 bases from J; bases unmatched to any gene: 8. The CDR3 contains 14 residues. Germline V gene sequence: CDR1 SGHRS, CDR2 YFSETQ. In DNA, the CDR3 is TGCGCCAGCAGCCCCGGGACAGGAGGGAACGAGCAGTACTTC. Residues: CASSPGTGGNEQYF.

This clone was counted between two and nine times. V gene TRBV27 combines with J gene TRBJ1-2; D is unresolved. Trimming removed 2 bases from V and 0 bases from J, with 10 bases in between. The length of the CDR3 is 15 residues. Per the germline V gene, CDR1 is MNHEY and CDR2 is SMNVEV (reference sequence). In DNA, the CDR3 is TGTGCCAGCAGTTTAGGCGCAAACTCTAACTATGGCTACACCTTC. Translation gives CASSLGANSNYGYTF.

This clone was counted only a few times. The chain links TRBV6-6 to TRBJ1-1; D not resolved. Germline CDR1 is MNHNY and CDR2 is SVGAGI (reference sequence). The V end lost 0 bases, the J end lost 2 bases, and 16 bases lay between the germline ends. This CDR3 contains 17 residues. The CDR3 spells CASSYSIAPAANTEAFF. The CDR3 DNA follows: TGTGCCAGCAGTTACTCGATCGCTCCGGCGGCCAACACTGAAGCTTTCTTT.

This clone was counted many times. This sequence joins TRBV6-1 and TRBJ2-7; D is unresolved. The V and J ends lost 5 bases and 3 bases respectively, with 5 bases between them. The CDR3 contains 11 residues. CDR1 and CDR2 from the germline V gene are MNHNS and SASEGT. The CDR3 DNA reads TGTGCCAGCAGTCCCGACTACGAGCAGTACTTC. Its translation: CASSPDYEQYF.

There are many counts of this clone. The V gene is TRBV24-1, the J gene TRBJ2-5; a weak D match, TRBD2 (6 bases). Trimming took 1 base from V and 4 from J, leaving 18 bases between them. The CDR3 has 17 amino acids. Germline assignment: CDR1 KGHDR and CDR2 SFDVKD. The CDR3 bases are TGTGCCACCAGTGATTTTGGGCCAACGGGGGAGCGAGAGACCCAGTACTTC. Translation: CATSDFGPTGERETQYF.

The rearrangement uses TRBV30 and TRBJ2-3; D ambiguous. This CDR3 is built from 13 residues. CDR1 is GTSNPN and CDR2 is SVGIG in the germline V gene (reference sequence). Trimming took 4 bases from V and 5 from J, leaving 13 bases between them. DNA of the CDR3: TGTGCCTGGACCACCACCCCCAGAGATACGCAGTATTTT. As protein: CAWTTTPRDTQYF.

The chain is built from TRBV7-2 and TRBJ2-7; D is unresolved. The CDR3 length is 16 residues. The germline V gene encodes CDR1 SGHTA and CDR2 FQGNSA. V lost 5 bases and J lost 1, with 18 bases in between. The CDR3 sequence is CASSLPPGRVSYEQYF. CDR3 sequence (DNA): TGTGCCAGCAGCCTACCGCCGGGTAGAGTTTCCTACGAGCAGTACTTC. Variable domain in full (rest from reference TRBV7-2 and TRBJ2-7): GAGVSQSPSNKVTEKGKDVELRCDPISGHTALYWYRQSLGQGLEFLIYFQGNSAPDKSGLPSDRFSAERTGGSVSTLTIQRTQQEDSAVYLCASSLPPGRVSYEQYFGPGTRLTVT.

This clone was found a few times. The chain carries TRBV9 and TRBJ2-5, with 7 bases matching TRBD2. The CDR3 sequence is 14 residues long. With 4 bases clipped from V and 5 bases from J, the junction kept 8 bases outside the gene matches. The germline V gene encodes CDR1 SGDLS and CDR2 YYNGEE. CDR3 nucleotide sequence: TGTGCCAGCAGCCCCGGCGGGGGTAAGGAGACCCAGTACTTC. Protein product: CASSPGGGKETQYF.

This clone was observed many times. The CDR3 here is CASSPARTGFYEQYF. CDR3 bases: TGTGCCAGTAGTCCCGCCCGGACAGGCTTCTACGAGCAGTACTTC. This rearrangement joins TRBV19 to TRBJ2-7; 7 positions match TRBD1. The CDR3 contains 15 residues. Germline loops: CDR1 LNHDA, CDR2 SQIVND (reference sequence). V was clipped by 5 bases and J by 3 bases; unmatched bases: 10.

Ten or more counts support this clone. J is TRBJ1-3 and V is TRBV6-1; D unresolved. The CDR3 is made up of 15 amino acids. Germline CDR1 is MNHNS and CDR2 is SASEGT. Trimming stripped 2 bases from V and 4 bases from J, with 12 bases between. The chain's CDR3 is CASSESPGSGNTIYF. The CDR3 DNA reads TGTGCCAGCAGTGAATCCCCGGGTTCCGGAAACACCATATATTTT.

J is TRBJ1-3 and V is TRBV4-1; the D is unclear. CDR1 is MGHRA, CDR2 YSYEKL, per germline. This CDR3 comprises 15 residues. V was shortened by 0 bases and J by 4 bases, with 10 bases between the two germline ends. The CDR3 reads CASSQDLLSGNTIYF. The CDR3 nucleotides read TGCGCCAGCAGCCAAGATCTCCTTTCCGGAAACACCATATATTTT.

This clone was counted many times. V usage is TRBV6-1 and J usage is TRBJ2-7; 7 nucleotides match TRBD1. Germline-derived CDR1 and CDR2 are MNHNS and SASEGT. This CDR3 is 14 amino acids long. The J segment lost 3 bases and the V segment lost 0 bases, leaving 2 bases of the junction unmatched. CDR3 coding DNA: TGTGCCAGCAGTGAAGCGACAGGGTACTACGAGCAGTACTTC. Translation: CASSEATGYYEQYF.

Comment on this clone: A much larger clone lies a single base off, so this may be a read error. The conserved closing phenylalanine or tryptophan is absent in this CDR3, likely reflecting a read error. This CDR3 is CATSQQGNEQFL. For the CDR3, the DNA is TGTGCCACCTCTCAACAGGGCAATGAGCAGTTCCTC. The chain carries TRBV2 and TRBJ2-1; the D gene is possibly TRBD1 (6 bases). Trimming pared 10 bases from V and 6 bases from J, leaving 13 bases between. This CDR3 has 12 amino acids. Germline V gene lookup returns CDR1 SNHLY and CDR2 FYNNEI.

The chain combines TRBV10-3 with TRBJ2-7; possibly TRBD2 for D (5 bases). V was trimmed by 3 bases and J by 0 bases, leaving 18 bases between them. The CDR3 consists of 17 residues. Germline CDR1 is ENHRY and CDR2 is SYGVKD. The CDR3 reads CAISDPVRTAASYEQYF. CDR3 DNA sequence: TGTGCCATCAGTGACCCCGTTCGGACTGCGGCCTCCTACGAGCAGTACTTC.